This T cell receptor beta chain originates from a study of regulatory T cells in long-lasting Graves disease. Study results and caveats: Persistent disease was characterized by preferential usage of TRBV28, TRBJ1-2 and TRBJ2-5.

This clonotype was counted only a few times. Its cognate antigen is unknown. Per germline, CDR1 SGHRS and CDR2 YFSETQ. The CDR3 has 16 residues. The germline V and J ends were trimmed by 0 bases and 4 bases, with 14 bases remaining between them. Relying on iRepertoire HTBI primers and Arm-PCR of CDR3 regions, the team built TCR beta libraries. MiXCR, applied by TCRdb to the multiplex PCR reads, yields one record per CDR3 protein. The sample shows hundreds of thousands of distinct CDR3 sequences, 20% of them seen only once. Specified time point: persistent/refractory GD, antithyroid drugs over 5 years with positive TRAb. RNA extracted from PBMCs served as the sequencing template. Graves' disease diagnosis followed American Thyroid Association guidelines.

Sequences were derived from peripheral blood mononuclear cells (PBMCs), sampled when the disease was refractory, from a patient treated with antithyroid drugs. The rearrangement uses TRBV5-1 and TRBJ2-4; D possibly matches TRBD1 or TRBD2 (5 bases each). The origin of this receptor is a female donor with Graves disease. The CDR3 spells CASSLGGSPTKNIQYF. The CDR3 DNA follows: TGCGCCAGCAGCTTGGGGGGGTCCCCCACTAAAAACATTCAGTACTTC.